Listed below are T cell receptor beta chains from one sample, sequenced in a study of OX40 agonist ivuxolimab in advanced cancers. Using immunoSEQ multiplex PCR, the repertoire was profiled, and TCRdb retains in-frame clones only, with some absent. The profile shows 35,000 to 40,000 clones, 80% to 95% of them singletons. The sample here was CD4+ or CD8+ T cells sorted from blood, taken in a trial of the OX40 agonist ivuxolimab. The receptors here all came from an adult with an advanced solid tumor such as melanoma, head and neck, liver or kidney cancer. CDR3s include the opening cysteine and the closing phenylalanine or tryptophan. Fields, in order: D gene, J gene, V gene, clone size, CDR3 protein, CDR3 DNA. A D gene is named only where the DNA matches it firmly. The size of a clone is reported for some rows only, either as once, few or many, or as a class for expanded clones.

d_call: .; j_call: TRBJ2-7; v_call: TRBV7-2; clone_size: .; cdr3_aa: CASSLPGQPYEQYF; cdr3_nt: TGTGCCAGCAGCTTACCGGGACAACCCTACGAGCAGTACTTC
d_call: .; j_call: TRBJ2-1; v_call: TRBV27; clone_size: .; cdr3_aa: CASSGTGSGEQFF; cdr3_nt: TGTGCCAGCAGTGGAACAGGGTCGGGTGAGCAGTTCTTC
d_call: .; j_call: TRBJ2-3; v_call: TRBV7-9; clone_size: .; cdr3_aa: CASSSPLFGSDTQYF; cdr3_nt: TGTGCCAGCAGCTCACCCCTTTTTGGTTCAGATACGCAGTATTTT
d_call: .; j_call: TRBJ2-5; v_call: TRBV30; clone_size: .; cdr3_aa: CAWRGVPATETQYF; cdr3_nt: TGTGCCTGGAGGGGGGTTCCAGCGACGGAGACCCAGTACTTC
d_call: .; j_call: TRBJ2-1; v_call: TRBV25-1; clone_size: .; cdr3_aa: CASSLSGPLLNEQLF; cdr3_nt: TGTGCCAGCAGTCTGAGCGGGCCGCTTCTTAATGAGCAGCTCTTC
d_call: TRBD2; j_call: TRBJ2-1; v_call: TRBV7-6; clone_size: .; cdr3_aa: CASSPTGLAGGNEQFF; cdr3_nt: TGTGCCAGCAGCCCTACTGGACTAGCGGGGGGGAATGAGCAGTTCTTC
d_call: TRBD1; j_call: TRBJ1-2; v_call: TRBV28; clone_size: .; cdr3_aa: CASSYRQGTNYGYTF; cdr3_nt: TGTGCCAGCAGTTACAGACAGGGGACTAACTATGGCTACACCTTC
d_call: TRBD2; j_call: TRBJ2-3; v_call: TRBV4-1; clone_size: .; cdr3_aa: CASSQVAGGNTDTQYF; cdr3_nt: TGCGCCAGCAGCCAAGTGGCGGGAGGGAACACAGATACGCAGTATTTT
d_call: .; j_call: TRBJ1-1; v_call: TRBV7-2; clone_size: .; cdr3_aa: CASKIPLTPMGTEAFF; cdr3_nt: TGTGCCAGCAAAATACCACTTACTCCGATGGGCACTGAAGCTTTCTTT
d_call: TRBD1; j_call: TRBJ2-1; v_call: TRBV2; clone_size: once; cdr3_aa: CASSLRQGASDEQFF; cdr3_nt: TGTGCCAGCAGCCTTAGACAGGGGGCGTCCGATGAGCAGTTCTTC
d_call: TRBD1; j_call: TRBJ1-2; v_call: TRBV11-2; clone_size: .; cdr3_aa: CASSLGQGSYGYTF; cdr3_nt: TGTGCCAGCAGCTTAGGACAGGGGAGCTATGGCTACACCTTC
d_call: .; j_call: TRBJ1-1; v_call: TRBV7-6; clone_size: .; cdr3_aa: CASSLYSTEQGTEAFF; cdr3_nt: TGTGCCAGCAGCTTATATAGTACAGAGCAGGGCACTGAAGCTTTCTTT
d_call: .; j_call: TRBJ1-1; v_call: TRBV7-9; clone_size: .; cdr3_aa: CASRNSNLNTEAFF; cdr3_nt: TGTGCCAGCAGGAACAGCAATCTGAACACTGAAGCTTTCTTT
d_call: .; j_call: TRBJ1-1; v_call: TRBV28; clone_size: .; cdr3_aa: CASSPRGGVLLDTEAFF; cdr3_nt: TGTGCCAGCAGCCCCCGGGGGGGCGTGCTTTTGGACACTGAAGCTTTCTTT
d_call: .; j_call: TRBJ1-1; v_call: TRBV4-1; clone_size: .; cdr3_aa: CASSLAGTEAFF; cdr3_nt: TGCGCCAGCAGCCTGGCAGGCACTGAAGCTTTCTTT
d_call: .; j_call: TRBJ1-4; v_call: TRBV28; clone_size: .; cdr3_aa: CASSPVGRLGEKLFF; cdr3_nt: TGTGCCAGCAGCCCTGTCGGGAGGTTGGGTGAAAAACTGTTTTTT